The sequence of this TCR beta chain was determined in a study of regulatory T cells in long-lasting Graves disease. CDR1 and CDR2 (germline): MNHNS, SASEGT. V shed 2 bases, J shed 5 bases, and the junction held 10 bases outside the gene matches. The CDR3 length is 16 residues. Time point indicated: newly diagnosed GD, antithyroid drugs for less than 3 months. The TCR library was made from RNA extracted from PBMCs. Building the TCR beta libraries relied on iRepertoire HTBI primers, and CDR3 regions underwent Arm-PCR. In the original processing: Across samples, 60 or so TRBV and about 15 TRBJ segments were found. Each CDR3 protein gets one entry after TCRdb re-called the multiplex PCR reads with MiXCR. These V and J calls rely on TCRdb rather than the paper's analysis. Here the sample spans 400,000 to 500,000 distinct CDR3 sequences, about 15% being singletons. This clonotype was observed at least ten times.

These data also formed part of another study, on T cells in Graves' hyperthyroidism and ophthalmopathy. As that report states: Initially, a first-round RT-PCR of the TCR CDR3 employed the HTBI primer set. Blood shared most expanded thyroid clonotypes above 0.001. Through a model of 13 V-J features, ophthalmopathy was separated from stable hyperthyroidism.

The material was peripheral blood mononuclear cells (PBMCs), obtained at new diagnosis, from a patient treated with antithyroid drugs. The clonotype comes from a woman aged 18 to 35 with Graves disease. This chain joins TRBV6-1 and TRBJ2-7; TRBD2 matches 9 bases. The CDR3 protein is CASSERGGRAFHEQYF. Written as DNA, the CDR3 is TGTGCCAGCAGTGAAAGGGGCGGGAGGGCCTTCCACGAGCAGTACTTC.